The clone carrying this T cell receptor beta chain was found a few times. Its target is unknown. Germline assignment: CDR1 SQVTM and CDR2 ANQGSEA. V lost 3 bases, J lost 2 bases, and 7 bases stayed unmatched. The length of the CDR3 is 16 residues. This specimen belongs to a study of beta chain features in type 1 diabetes. TCRB transcripts that were expressed got sequenced, as all of the isolated RNA had been reverse transcribed. The method was immunoSEQ multiplex PCR; TCRdb's version includes in-frame clones alone and lacks a portion of them. The sample yields 150,000 to 200,000 clones, 7% to 9.5% seen once. Notes on the study in general: All four CD4+ subsets from Type 1 diabetes patients carried moderately but significantly shorter TCRB CDR3s.

Isolation of CD4+ naive, central memory, regulatory and stem cell-like memory cells was achieved by sorting via CD45RO/CCR7/CD25/CD127/CD95/CD27. The specimen was central memory CD4+ T cells from blood. The sequence was collected from a woman aged 30 to 39 with type 1 diabetes. This chain uses TRBV29-1 with TRBJ2-2, with TRBD1 matching 9 bases. CDR3 nucleotides: TGCAGCGTTGACCTAAGGACAGGGGTTAACACCGGGGAGCTGTTTTTT. It yields the protein CSVDLRTGVNTGELFF.